This T cell receptor (beta chain) appears in the sequencing data of a study of blood T cell repertoires in COVID-19. Looking at the study overall: T cells, B-cell-depleted T cells, or PBMCs supplied cDNA or gDNA.

Original processing notes: Reference gene primer amplification yielded estimated nucleated cell counts. Method: immunoSEQ multiplex PCR; TCRdb's copy keeps in-frame clones and lacks some. The DNA gave D and trimming, while V, J and clone size come from that table. This table has about 310,000 clones, roughly 90% appearing once. The CDR3 is 14 amino acids. Trimming left V 4 bases short and J 6 bases short, with 12 bases between. The V gene's germline CDR1 is KGHDR and CDR2 SFDVKD. This clone was seen only once. V usage is TRBV24-1 and J usage is TRBJ2-1; D unclear. Material: PBMCs or T cells enriched from blood (not recorded which). The TCR originated in a man between 60 and 75 years old who had recovered from COVID-19. CDR3 DNA: TGTGCCACCAGTGAAAGCGAACCTCTCAATGAGCAGTTCTTC. Translation: CATSESEPLNEQFF.